This T cell receptor (beta chain) originates from a study of T cell responses to AZD1222 COVID-19 vaccine. For the study at large: Second-dose recipients at about 4 or about 12 weeks were treated as one pooled group. Study-level findings and limits: Among spike-specific TCRs, nearly half reportedly target unmutated variant regions.

As for this clone: Antigen: not known.

Sequenced by immunoSEQ multiplex PCR; TCRdb stores in-frame clones only, minus some. The data show about 120,000 clones, about nine tenths seen once. The CDR3 is 15 residues long. Germline CDR1 reads LNHDA; CDR2 reads SQIVND (reference sequence). Deletions cut 3 bases from V and 3 bases from J, with 12 bases between. J is TRBJ2-1 and V is TRBV19; no clear D. The sequencing used peripheral blood, collected on day 0 of AZD1222 vaccination. This TCR was recovered from an adult in good health. The CDR3: CASSILASDYNEQFF. The DNA for the CDR3 is TGTGCCAGTAGTATCTTGGCCAGCGACTACAATGAGCAGTTCTTC.